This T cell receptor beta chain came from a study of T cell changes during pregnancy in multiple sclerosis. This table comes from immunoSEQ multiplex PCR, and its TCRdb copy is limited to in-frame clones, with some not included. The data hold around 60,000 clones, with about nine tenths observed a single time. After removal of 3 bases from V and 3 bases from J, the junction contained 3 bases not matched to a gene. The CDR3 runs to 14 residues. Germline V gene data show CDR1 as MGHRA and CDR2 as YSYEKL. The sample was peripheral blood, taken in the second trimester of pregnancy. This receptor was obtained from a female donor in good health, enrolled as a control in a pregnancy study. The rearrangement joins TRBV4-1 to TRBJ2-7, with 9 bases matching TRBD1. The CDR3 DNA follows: TGCGCCAGCAGCCACCGGGACAGGGACTACGAGCAGTACTTC. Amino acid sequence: CASSHRDRDYEQYF.